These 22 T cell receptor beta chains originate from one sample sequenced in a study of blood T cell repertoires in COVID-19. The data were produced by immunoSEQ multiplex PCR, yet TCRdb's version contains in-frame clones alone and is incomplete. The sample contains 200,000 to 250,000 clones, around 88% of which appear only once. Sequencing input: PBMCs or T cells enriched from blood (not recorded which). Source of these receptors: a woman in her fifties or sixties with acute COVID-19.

The CDR3 DNA follows: TGTGCCAGCAGCTTGCGGAGATCAAATCAGCCCCAGCATTTT. Its translation is CASSLRRSNQPQHF. This chain links TRBV7-2 with TRBJ1-5; no reliable D call. V was clipped by 3 bases and J by 4 bases, with 10 bases between them. Per the germline V gene, CDR1 is SGHTA and CDR2 is FQGNSA. The CDR3 totals 14 residues.

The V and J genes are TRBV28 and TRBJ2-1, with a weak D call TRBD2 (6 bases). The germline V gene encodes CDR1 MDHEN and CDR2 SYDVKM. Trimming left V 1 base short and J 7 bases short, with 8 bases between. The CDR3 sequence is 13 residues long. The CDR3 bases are TGTGCCAGCAGTTTATATGGGGGGAATGAGCAGTTCTTC. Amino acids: CASSLYGGNEQFF.

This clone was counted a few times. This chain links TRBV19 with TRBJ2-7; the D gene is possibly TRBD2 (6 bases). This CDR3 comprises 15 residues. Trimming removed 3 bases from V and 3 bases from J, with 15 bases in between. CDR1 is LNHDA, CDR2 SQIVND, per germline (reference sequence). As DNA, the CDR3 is TGTGCCAGTAGTATCACAACCGGGAGAAACTACGAGCAGTACTTC. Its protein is CASSITTGRNYEQYF. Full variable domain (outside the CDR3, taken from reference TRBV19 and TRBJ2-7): DGGITQSPKYLFRKEGQNVTLSCEQNLNHDAMYWYRQDPGQGLRLIYYSQIVNDFQKGDIAEGYSVSREKKESFPLTVTSAQKNPTAFYLCASSITTGRNYEQYFGPGTRLTVT.

The CDR3 region is CASSPSDRGLTDTQYF. DNA of the CDR3: TGTGCCAGCAGCCCCTCGGACAGGGGGCTAACAGATACGCAGTATTTT. The chain joins TRBV4-2 to TRBJ2-3; 11 positions agree with TRBD1. CDR1 is LGHNA and CDR2 is YNFKEQ in the germline V gene. This CDR3 has 16 residues. The junction had 6 bases not matched to a gene; V was cut back by 4 bases and J by 3 bases.

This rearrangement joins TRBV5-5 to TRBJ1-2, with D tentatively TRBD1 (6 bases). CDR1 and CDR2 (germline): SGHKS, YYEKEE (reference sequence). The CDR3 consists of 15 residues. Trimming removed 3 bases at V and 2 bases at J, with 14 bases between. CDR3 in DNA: TGTGCCAGCAGCTCATCAGGGGCCCTAAACTATGGCTACACCTTC. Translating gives CASSSSGALNYGYTF.

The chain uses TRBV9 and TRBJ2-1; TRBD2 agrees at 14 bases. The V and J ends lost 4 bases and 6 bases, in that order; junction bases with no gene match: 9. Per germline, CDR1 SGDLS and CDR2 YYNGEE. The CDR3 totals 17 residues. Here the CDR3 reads CASSPRLAGGPGNEQFF. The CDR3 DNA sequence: TGTGCCAGCAGCCCTAGACTAGCGGGAGGGCCGGGCAATGAGCAGTTCTTC.

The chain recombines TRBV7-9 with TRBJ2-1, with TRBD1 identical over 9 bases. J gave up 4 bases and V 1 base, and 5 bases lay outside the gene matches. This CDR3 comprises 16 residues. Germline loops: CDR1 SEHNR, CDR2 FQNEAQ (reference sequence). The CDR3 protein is CASSLGDREWYNEQFF. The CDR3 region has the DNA TGTGCCAGCAGCTTAGGGGACAGGGAGTGGTACAATGAGCAGTTCTTC.

The CDR3 is CASSQAKGQGHQGTEAFF. The CDR3 bases are TGTGCCAGCAGCCAAGCTAAGGGACAGGGTCATCAGGGCACTGAAGCTTTCTTT. This chain connects TRBV3-1 (or the pseudogene TRBV3-2) to TRBJ1-1; 9 bases match TRBD1. V lost 1 base and J lost 4; bases outside the gene matches: 13. The CDR3 consists of 18 residues. Germline CDR1 and CDR2: LGHDT and YNNKEL (reference sequence).

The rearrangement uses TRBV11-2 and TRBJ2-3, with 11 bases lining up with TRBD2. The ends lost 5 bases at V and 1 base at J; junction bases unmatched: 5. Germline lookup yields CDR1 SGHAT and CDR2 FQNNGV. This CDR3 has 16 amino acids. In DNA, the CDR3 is TGTGCCAGCAGCGGAGGGACTAGCGGAGGCACAGATACGCAGTATTTT. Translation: CASSGGTSGGTDTQYF.

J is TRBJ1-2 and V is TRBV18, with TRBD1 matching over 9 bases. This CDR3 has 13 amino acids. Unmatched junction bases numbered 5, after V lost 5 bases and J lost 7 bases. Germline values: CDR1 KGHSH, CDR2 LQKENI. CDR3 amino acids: CASSGTGFAGYTF. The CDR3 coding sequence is TGTGCCAGCTCAGGGACAGGGTTTGCTGGCTACACCTTC.

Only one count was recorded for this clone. The CDR3 sequence: CASSRLGAETQYF. The CDR3 region has the DNA TGCGCCAGCAGCCGGTTGGGAGCAGAGACCCAGTACTTC. The chain links TRBV4-1 to TRBJ2-5; a weak D match, TRBD2 (5 bases). Germline V lookup: CDR1 MGHRA, CDR2 YSYEKL. V lost 4 bases, J lost 4 bases, and 10 bases lay in between. The CDR3 consists of 13 residues.

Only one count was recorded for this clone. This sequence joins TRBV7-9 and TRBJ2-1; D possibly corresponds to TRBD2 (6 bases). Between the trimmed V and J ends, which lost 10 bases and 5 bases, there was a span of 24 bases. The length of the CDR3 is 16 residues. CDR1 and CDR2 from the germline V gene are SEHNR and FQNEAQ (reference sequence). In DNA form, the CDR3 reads TGTGCCACTCGACGAGCCGGGAGAAGGGATAACAATGAGCAGTTCTTC. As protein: CATRRAGRRDNNEQFF.

The chain's CDR3 is CSASSGTSYEQYF. As DNA, the CDR3 is TGCAGTGCTAGTAGCGGGACTAGTTACGAGCAGTACTTC. This chain connects TRBV20-1 to TRBJ2-7; 8 positions match TRBD2. V lost 3 bases, J lost 4 bases, and 5 bases stayed unmatched. Germline CDR1 reads DFQATT; CDR2 reads SNEGSKA (reference sequence). The length of the CDR3 is 13 residues.

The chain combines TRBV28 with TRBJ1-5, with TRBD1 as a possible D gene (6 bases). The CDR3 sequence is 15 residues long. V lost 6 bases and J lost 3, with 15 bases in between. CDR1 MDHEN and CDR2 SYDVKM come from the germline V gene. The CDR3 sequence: CASRPGTSYNQPQHF. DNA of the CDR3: TGTGCCAGCAGACCAGGGACAAGTTACAATCAGCCCCAGCATTTT. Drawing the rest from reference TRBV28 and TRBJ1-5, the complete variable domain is DVKVTQSSRYLVKRTGEKVFLECVQDMDHENMFWYRQDPGLGLRLIYFSYDVKMKEKGDIPEGYSVSREKKERFSLILESASTNQTSMYLCASRPGTSYNQPQHFGDGTRLSIL.

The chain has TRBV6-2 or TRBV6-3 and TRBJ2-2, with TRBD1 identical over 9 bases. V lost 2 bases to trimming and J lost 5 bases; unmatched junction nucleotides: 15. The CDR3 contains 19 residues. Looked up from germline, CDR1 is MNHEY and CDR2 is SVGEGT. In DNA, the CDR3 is TGTGCCAGCAGTTACCCGAACAGGGGGCTAATGGTTCGGACCGGGGAGCTGTTTTTT. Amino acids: CASSYPNRGLMVRTGELFF.

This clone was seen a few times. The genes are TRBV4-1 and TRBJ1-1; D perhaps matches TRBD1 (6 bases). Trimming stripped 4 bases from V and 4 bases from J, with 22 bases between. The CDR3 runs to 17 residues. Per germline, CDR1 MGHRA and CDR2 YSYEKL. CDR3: CASSRGKSQDRGTEAFF. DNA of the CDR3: TGCGCCAGCAGCCGGGGGAAATCACAGGACAGAGGCACTGAAGCTTTCTTT.

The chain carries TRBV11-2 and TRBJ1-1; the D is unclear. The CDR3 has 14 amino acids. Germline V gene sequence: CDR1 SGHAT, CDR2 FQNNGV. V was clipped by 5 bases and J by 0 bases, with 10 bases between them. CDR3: CASSLRSLNTEAFF. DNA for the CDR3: TGTGCCAGCAGCCTACGGAGTTTGAACACTGAAGCTTTCTTT.

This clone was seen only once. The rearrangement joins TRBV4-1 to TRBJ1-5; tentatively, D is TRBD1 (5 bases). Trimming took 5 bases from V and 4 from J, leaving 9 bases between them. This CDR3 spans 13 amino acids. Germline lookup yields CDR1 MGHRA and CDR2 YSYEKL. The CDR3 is CASSSHRNQPQHF. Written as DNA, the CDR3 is TGCGCCAGCAGCTCACACAGGAATCAGCCCCAGCATTTT.

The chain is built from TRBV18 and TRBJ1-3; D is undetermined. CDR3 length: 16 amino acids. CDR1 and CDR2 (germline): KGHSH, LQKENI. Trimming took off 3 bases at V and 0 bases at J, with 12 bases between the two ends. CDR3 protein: CASSPSESSSGNTIYF. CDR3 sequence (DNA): TGTGCCAGCTCACCTTCAGAATCCTCCTCTGGAAACACCATATATTTT.

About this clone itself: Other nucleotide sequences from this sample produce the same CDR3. The CDR3 sequence is CASSIGGLSYEQYF. CDR3 DNA: TGTGCCAGTAGTATAGGTGGACTCTCCTACGAGCAGTACTTC. V is TRBV19 and J is TRBJ2-7, with D perhaps TRBD2 (5 bases). Germline V gene lookup returns CDR1 LNHDA and CDR2 SQIVND (reference sequence). V was trimmed by 1 base and J by 0 bases, leaving 7 bases between them. The length of the CDR3 is 14 residues.

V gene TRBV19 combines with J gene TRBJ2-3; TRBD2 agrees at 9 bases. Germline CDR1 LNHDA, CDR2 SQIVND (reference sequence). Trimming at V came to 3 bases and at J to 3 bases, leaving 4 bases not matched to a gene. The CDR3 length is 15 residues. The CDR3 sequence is CASSIGGLATDTQYF. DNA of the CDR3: TGTGCCAGTAGTATTGGGGGACTAGCTACAGATACGCAGTATTTT. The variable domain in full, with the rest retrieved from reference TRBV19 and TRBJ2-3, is DGGITQSPKYLFRKEGQNVTLSCEQNLNHDAMYWYRQDPGQGLRLIYYSQIVNDFQKGDIAEGYSVSREKKESFPLTVTSAQKNPTAFYLCASSIGGLATDTQYFGPGTRLTVL.

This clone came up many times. CDR3 DNA: TGTGCCAGCAGCCCCCTCGGGGTTAAAGCTTTCTTT. It translates to CASSPLGVKAFF. The V and J genes are TRBV9 and TRBJ1-1; D is uncertain. The germline CDR1 and CDR2 sequences are SGDLS and YYNGEE. The CDR3 length is 12 residues. Trimming stripped 4 bases from V and 9 bases from J, with 13 bases between.